Listed below are T cell receptor beta chains from one sample, sequenced in a study of identical twins. Each CDR3 protein gets one entry after TCRdb re-called the 5' RACE reads with MiXCR. The sample consists of over 600,000 distinct CDR3 sequences, roughly 20% of them appearing once. The same sample was also used in a study of T cells expressing NK-cell markers.

Sequenced sample: PBMCs. The receptors derive from a woman aged 18-29 years in good health. The CDR3 runs from the conserved cysteine through the conserved F or W. The D gene is left open where the match is weak. Clone size, where shown, is once, few, many, or a class for clones that have expanded.

D gene: TRBD2
V gene: TRBV9
J gene: TRBJ2-5
clone size: few
CDR3 length: 17
CDR3 DNA: TGTGCCAGCAGCGAGGGGAAGCGGGGGGGCAACCAAGAGACCCAGTACTTC
CDR3 protein: CASSEGKRGGNQETQYF

D gene: NA
V gene: TRBV6-2/TRBV6-3
J gene: TRBJ2-6
clone size: few
CDR3 length: 12
CDR3 DNA: TGTGCCAGCGCCCCTGGGGCCAACGTCCTGACTTTC
CDR3 protein: CASAPGANVLTF

D gene: TRBD2
V gene: TRBV5-1
J gene: TRBJ2-7
clone size: NA
CDR3 length: 14
CDR3 DNA: TGCGCCAGCAGCTTGAGTAGCGGGCCCCACGAGCAGTACTTC
CDR3 protein: CASSLSSGPHEQYF

D gene: NA
V gene: TRBV18
J gene: TRBJ2-1
clone size: NA
CDR3 length: 19
CDR3 DNA: TGTGCCAGCTCACCACCTTCGTTTTCGGGGGCGAACTCCTACAATGAGCAGTTCTTC
CDR3 protein: CASSPPSFSGANSYNEQFF

D gene: NA
V gene: TRBV5-1
J gene: TRBJ2-3
clone size: NA
CDR3 length: 13
CDR3 DNA: TGCGCCAGCAGCTTGAGCATAGAGGATACGCAGTATTTT
CDR3 protein: CASSLSIEDTQYF

D gene: TRBD2
V gene: TRBV20-1
J gene: TRBJ2-1
clone size: few
CDR3 length: 14
CDR3 DNA: TGCAGTGCTACTAAGCGGGAGACTTACAATGAGCAGTTCTTC
CDR3 protein: CSATKRETYNEQFF

D gene: NA
V gene: TRBV5-1
J gene: TRBJ2-1
clone size: NA
CDR3 length: 13
CDR3 DNA: TGCGCCAGCAGCAGGAACACCTACAATGAGCAGTTCTTC
CDR3 protein: CASSRNTYNEQFF

D gene: TRBD2
V gene: TRBV6-1
J gene: TRBJ2-3
clone size: NA
CDR3 length: 15
CDR3 DNA: TGTGCCAGCAGTATCCGGACTAGCGGGAGACGTACGCAGTATTTT
CDR3 protein: CASSIRTSGRRTQYF

D gene: NA
V gene: TRBV12-3/TRBV12-4
J gene: TRBJ1-5
clone size: many
CDR3 length: 15
CDR3 DNA: TGTGCCAGCAGTCTGAGGGACGGTAGCAATCAGCCCCAGCATTTT
CDR3 protein: CASSLRDGSNQPQHF

D gene: NA
V gene: TRBV7-2
J gene: TRBJ2-7
clone size: NA
CDR3 length: 15
CDR3 DNA: TGTGCCAGCAGCTTAGGGCTTGACGGCTCCTACGAGCAGTACTTC
CDR3 protein: CASSLGLDGSYEQYF

D gene: TRBD1
V gene: TRBV5-1
J gene: TRBJ1-1
clone size: few
CDR3 length: 22
CDR3 DNA: TGCGCCAGCAGCTTGCCGCGTCGGAATTCCTTCGGGACAGGAAAAGGGAACACTGAAGCTTTCTTT
CDR3 protein: CASSLPRRNSFGTGKGNTEAFF

D gene: NA
V gene: TRBV27
J gene: TRBJ2-1
clone size: NA
CDR3 length: 13
CDR3 DNA: TGTGCCAGCAGTGGTACTCGCGGCAATGAGCAGTTCTTC
CDR3 protein: CASSGTRGNEQFF

D gene: NA
V gene: TRBV20-1
J gene: TRBJ1-2
clone size: NA
CDR3 length: 15
CDR3 DNA: TGCAGTGCTAGAGACCACTACAGGGCCGAATATGGCTACACCTTC
CDR3 protein: CSARDHYRAEYGYTF

D gene: NA
V gene: TRBV5-5
J gene: TRBJ2-1
clone size: NA
CDR3 length: 12
CDR3 DNA: TGTGCCAGCAGCTTTTGGTACAATGAGCAGTTCTTC
CDR3 protein: CASSFWYNEQFF

D gene: NA
V gene: TRBV11-2
J gene: TRBJ2-3
clone size: NA
CDR3 length: 19
CDR3 DNA: TGTGCCAGCAGCTTATTATTGGCTCTGGCGGCTACTCGCACAGATACGCAGTATTTT
CDR3 protein: CASSLLLALAATRTDTQYF

D gene: TRBD2
V gene: TRBV20-1
J gene: TRBJ2-7
clone size: NA
CDR3 length: 16
CDR3 DNA: TGCAGTGCGATCATACCCAGCGGGGGCATCTCCTACGAGCAGTACTTC
CDR3 protein: CSAIIPSGGISYEQYF

D gene: NA
V gene: TRBV2
J gene: TRBJ1-2
clone size: NA
CDR3 length: 17
CDR3 DNA: TGTGCCAGCAGTGAAATTCCGTCGACTAAGGCTAACTATGGCTACACCTTC
CDR3 protein: CASSEIPSTKANYGYTF

D gene: NA
V gene: TRBV15
J gene: TRBJ2-5
clone size: NA
CDR3 length: 11
CDR3 DNA: TGTGCCACCAGACGGGAACAGACCCAGTACTTC
CDR3 protein: CATRREQTQYF

D gene: TRBD2
V gene: TRBV9
J gene: TRBJ2-7
clone size: few
CDR3 length: 16
CDR3 DNA: TGTGCCAGCAGCACCCGAGCGGGAGAGGTGGCGGACGAGCAGTACTTC
CDR3 protein: CASSTRAGEVADEQYF

D gene: NA
V gene: TRBV6-1
J gene: TRBJ1-4
clone size: few
CDR3 length: 14
CDR3 DNA: TGTGCCAGCGGCGAGGAGGGGTTAATTGAAAAACTGTTTTTT
CDR3 protein: CASGEEGLIEKLFF

D gene: NA
V gene: TRBV13
J gene: TRBJ2-6
clone size: NA
CDR3 length: 14
CDR3 DNA: TGTGCCAGCAGGGACGGGACTGGGGCCAACGTCCTGACTTTC
CDR3 protein: CASRDGTGANVLTF

D gene: NA
V gene: TRBV29-1
J gene: TRBJ2-1
clone size: NA
CDR3 length: 13
CDR3 DNA: TGCAGCGTTGCTGCCGGTAACGGCAATGAGCAGTTCTTC
CDR3 protein: CSVAAGNGNEQFF

D gene: TRBD2
V gene: TRBV5-6
J gene: TRBJ2-5
clone size: many
CDR3 length: 14
CDR3 DNA: TGTGCCAGCAGGGTAGCGGGGGTACGAGAGACCCAGTACTTC
CDR3 protein: CASRVAGVRETQYF

D gene: TRBD2
V gene: TRBV20-1
J gene: TRBJ2-5
clone size: few
CDR3 length: 12
CDR3 DNA: TGCAGTGCTAGTCTAGCGGAAGAGACCCAGTACTTC
CDR3 protein: CSASLAEETQYF

D gene: TRBD1
V gene: TRBV15
J gene: TRBJ2-3
clone size: once
CDR3 length: 16
CDR3 DNA: TGTGCCACCAGCAGAGAATGGGGGACAGGCACAGATACGCAGTATTTT
CDR3 protein: CATSREWGTGTDTQYF

D gene: TRBD2
V gene: TRBV5-1
J gene: TRBJ2-7
clone size: once
CDR3 length: 16
CDR3 DNA: TGCGCCAGCAGCTTCTCTCTAGCGGGGGCCGCCTACGAGCAGTACTTC
CDR3 protein: CASSFSLAGAAYEQYF

D gene: NA
V gene: TRBV15
J gene: TRBJ2-7
clone size: few
CDR3 length: 16
CDR3 DNA: TGTGCCACCAGCAGAGTCTTAGGCCAGGCCGACTACGAGCAGTACTTC
CDR3 protein: CATSRVLGQADYEQYF

D gene: NA
V gene: TRBV29-1
J gene: TRBJ2-7
clone size: many
CDR3 length: 11
CDR3 DNA: TGCAGCGTTGAAGGGTCAGACGAGCAGTACTTC
CDR3 protein: CSVEGSDEQYF

D gene: NA
V gene: TRBV4-3
J gene: TRBJ1-1
clone size: many
CDR3 length: 14
CDR3 DNA: TGCGCCAGCAGCTCCCACACCAGCGGGACTGAAGCTTTCTTT
CDR3 protein: CASSSHTSGTEAFF

D gene: TRBD1
V gene: TRBV24-1
J gene: TRBJ2-2
clone size: few
CDR3 length: 16
CDR3 DNA: TGTGCCACCAGTGAAGTAGGGACAGGGAGCACCGGGGAGCTGTTTTTT
CDR3 protein: CATSEVGTGSTGELFF

D gene: TRBD2
V gene: TRBV12-3/TRBV12-4
J gene: TRBJ2-3
clone size: many
CDR3 length: 14
CDR3 DNA: TGTGCCAGCAGTTTAGTCGGGGGGGCGGATACGCAGTATTTT
CDR3 protein: CASSLVGGADTQYF

D gene: TRBD2
V gene: TRBV12-3/TRBV12-4
J gene: TRBJ2-1
clone size: few
CDR3 length: 13
CDR3 DNA: TGTGCCGCCAGACTAGCGGGTGCGAATGAGCAGTTCTTC
CDR3 protein: CAARLAGANEQFF

D gene: TRBD1
V gene: TRBV5-1
J gene: TRBJ1-2
clone size: few
CDR3 length: 15
CDR3 DNA: TGCGCCAGCAGCCCCACCGGGACAGGGGGATATGGCTACACCTTC
CDR3 protein: CASSPTGTGGYGYTF

D gene: NA
V gene: TRBV20-1
J gene: TRBJ2-1
clone size: NA
CDR3 length: 13
CDR3 DNA: TGCAGTGCTAGGCTCCACGCCGGGCATGAGCAGTTCTTC
CDR3 protein: CSARLHAGHEQFF

D gene: NA
V gene: TRBV7-6
J gene: TRBJ2-1
clone size: NA
CDR3 length: 14
CDR3 DNA: TGTGCCAGCAGCTTAGCGGGGCTCCAAAATGAGCAGTTCTTC
CDR3 protein: CASSLAGLQNEQFF

D gene: TRBD1
V gene: TRBV14
J gene: TRBJ1-2
clone size: NA
CDR3 length: 15
CDR3 DNA: TGTGCCAGCAGCCCGTGGACAGGACCCTCGTATGGCTACACCTTC
CDR3 protein: CASSPWTGPSYGYTF

D gene: NA
V gene: TRBV20-1
J gene: TRBJ2-3
clone size: few
CDR3 length: 16
CDR3 DNA: TGCAGTGCTAGAGAGAGGCTAAAATCGAGCACAGATACGCAGTATTTT
CDR3 protein: CSARERLKSSTDTQYF

D gene: TRBD1
V gene: TRBV12-3/TRBV12-4
J gene: TRBJ2-5
clone size: NA
CDR3 length: 13
CDR3 DNA: TGTGCCAGCAGACGACAGGGGGCTGAGACCCAGTACTTC
CDR3 protein: CASRRQGAETQYF

D gene: TRBD2
V gene: TRBV20-1
J gene: TRBJ2-1
clone size: few
CDR3 length: 14
CDR3 DNA: TGCAGTGCTCGGCAGGGACTAGCGGTGGGGGAGCAGTTCTTC
CDR3 protein: CSARQGLAVGEQFF

D gene: TRBD1
V gene: TRBV5-5
J gene: TRBJ2-7
clone size: many
CDR3 length: 12
CDR3 DNA: TGTGCCAGCAGCCTAACAGGGGAAGAGCAGTACTTC
CDR3 protein: CASSLTGEEQYF

D gene: NA
V gene: TRBV12-3/TRBV12-4
J gene: TRBJ1-1
clone size: few
CDR3 length: 14
CDR3 DNA: TGTGCCAGCAGTCTCTCAGCCATTAACACTGAAGCTTTCTTT
CDR3 protein: CASSLSAINTEAFF

D gene: NA
V gene: TRBV20-1
J gene: TRBJ1-1
clone size: NA
CDR3 length: 11
CDR3 DNA: TGCAGTGCCCGAGGCTCCAGGGACGCTTTCTTT
CDR3 protein: CSARGSRDAFF

D gene: NA
V gene: TRBV29-1
J gene: TRBJ1-2
clone size: many
CDR3 length: 13
CDR3 DNA: TGCAGCGCTTGGAGTGAGTTCAGCTATGGCTACACCTTC
CDR3 protein: CSAWSEFSYGYTF

D gene: TRBD2
V gene: TRBV20-1
J gene: TRBJ2-5
clone size: NA
CDR3 length: 14
CDR3 DNA: TGCAGTGCCCCTAGCGGGGGGGCCCAGGAGACCCAGTACTTC
CDR3 protein: CSAPSGGAQETQYF

D gene: NA
V gene: TRBV7-9
J gene: TRBJ2-5
clone size: few
CDR3 length: 14
CDR3 DNA: TGTGCCAGCAGACGGATACGGGACCAAGAGACCCAGTACTTC
CDR3 protein: CASRRIRDQETQYF